This T cell receptor (beta chain) was observed in a study of shared clonotypes between healthy human individuals. Study as a whole: Three CD4 naive, three CD4 memory, two CD8 naive and one CD8 memory plate were used per donor. Study results and caveats: In several donors, around 4.8% of naive CD4 clonotypes appeared in common.

A remark on this clone: Its matching antigen is unknown.

Those who donated, Caucasian adults without exception, all lived in Nashville, Tennessee. At the deep level, the assay was run. Only in-frame clones appear in the TCRdb table, and some are missing; sequencing was by immunoSEQ multiplex PCR. Of approximately 2,000,000 clones listed, under 95% are singletons. Losses at the gene ends were 4 bases for V and 0 bases for J; bases not matched to a gene: 12. Germline V gene lookup returns CDR1 SGHNT and CDR2 YYREEE (reference sequence). The CDR3 covers 18 residues. The sample was naive CD4+ T cells from PBMCs. Stated subset: CD45RA+ positively selected. The V gene is TRBV5-4, the J gene TRBJ1-3, with 8 nucleotides matching TRBD1. This clonotype was sampled from a man aged 18-30 years in good health. Some clones in this sample may be carry-over from other donors' samples. Here the CDR3 reads CASSLDPNRGTSGNTIYF. Written as DNA, the CDR3 is TGTGCCAGCAGCCTAGATCCAAACAGGGGGACCTCTGGAAACACCATATATTTT.